Shown below are 5 T cell receptor beta chains from a single sample sequenced in a study of blood T cells in healthy people across ages. The second PCR ran about 6 to 12 cycles with a sample-barcoded 5' primer and J-beta primers. Via MiXCR, TCRdb re-called the 5' RACE reads, giving one row per CDR3 protein. The data contain some 930,000 distinct CDR3 sequences, just under 30% of them singletons. These data were also reused for a study on T cells of mothers and their children.

The specimen was blood. These receptors were obtained from a woman aged 40-49 years in good health.

This clonotype showed up just a few times. The CDR3: CASSLRWENQPQHF. CDR3 coding DNA: TGTGCCAGCAGCTTAAGGTGGGAGAATCAGCCCCAGCATTTT. The chain has TRBV7-2 and TRBJ1-5; D is unresolved. Trimming cost V 2 bases and J 4 bases, with 9 bases left between them. The CDR3 is 14 residues long. Germline assignment: CDR1 SGHTA and CDR2 FQGNSA.

The chain employs TRBV5-5 and TRBJ2-1; no firm D call. The ends were cut back, 2 bases at V and 7 bases at J, with 13 bases in the middle. The CDR3 extends over 14 amino acids. The germline V gene has CDR1 SGHKS and CDR2 YYEKEE (reference sequence). The CDR3 spells CASSFETLGNEQFF. CDR3 coding DNA: TGTGCCAGCAGCTTTGAGACACTGGGGAATGAGCAGTTCTTC.

This sequence joins TRBV9 and TRBJ1-5; D gene unclear. V lost 1 base, J lost 7 bases, and 12 bases lay in between. The length of the CDR3 is 14 residues. Per germline, CDR1 SGDLS and CDR2 YYNGEE. The CDR3 spells CASSVNGLDQPQHF. The CDR3 DNA sequence: TGTGCCAGCAGCGTAAATGGACTAGACCAGCCCCAGCATTTT.

This clonotype was seen ten or more times. This sequence joins TRBV9 and TRBJ2-7, with D tentatively TRBD2 (6 bases). V lost 3 bases, J lost 0 bases, and 10 bases lay in between. The CDR3 spans 14 residues. Germline V gives CDR1 SGDLS, CDR2 YYNGEE. CDR3 residues: CASSALGGSYEQYF. The CDR3 nucleotides read TGTGCCAGCAGCGCCCTGGGGGGCTCCTACGAGCAGTACTTC.

V usage is TRBV4-1 and J usage is TRBJ2-5; 10 nucleotides align to TRBD2. Trimming took 4 bases from V and 2 from J; bases not matched to a gene: 10. CDR3 size: 17 residues. CDR1 is MGHRA, CDR2 YSYEKL, per germline. The chain's CDR3 is CASSLSGGAFRQETQYF. The CDR3 bases are TGCGCCAGCAGCCTGAGCGGGGGGGCCTTCCGACAAGAGACCCAGTACTTC.